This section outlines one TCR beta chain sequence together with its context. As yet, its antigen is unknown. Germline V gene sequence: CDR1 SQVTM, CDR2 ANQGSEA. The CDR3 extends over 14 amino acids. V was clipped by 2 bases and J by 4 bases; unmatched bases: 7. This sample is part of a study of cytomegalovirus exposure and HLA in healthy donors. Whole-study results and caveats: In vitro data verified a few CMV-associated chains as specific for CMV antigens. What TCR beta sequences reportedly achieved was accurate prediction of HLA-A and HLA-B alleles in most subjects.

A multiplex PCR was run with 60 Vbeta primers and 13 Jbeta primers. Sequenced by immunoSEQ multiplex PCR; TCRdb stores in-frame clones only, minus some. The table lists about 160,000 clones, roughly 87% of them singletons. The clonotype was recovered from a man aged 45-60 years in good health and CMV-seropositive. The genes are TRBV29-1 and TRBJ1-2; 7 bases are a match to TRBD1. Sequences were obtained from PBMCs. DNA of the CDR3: TGCAGCGTTGAAATCCCGGGACAGCCCTATGGCTACACCTTC. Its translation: CSVEIPGQPYGYTF.